The clone carrying this T cell receptor beta chain appeared a single time. Its antigen remains unknown. It was with a sample-barcoded 5' primer and a J-beta primer mix that a second PCR of roughly 7 to 12 cycles was run. A 12-random-nucleotide template-switch adaptor tagged each cDNA molecule. TCRdb reprocessed the 5' RACE reads with MiXCR, giving one entry per CDR3 protein. The sample holds about 1.4 million distinct CDR3 sequences, approximately 59% seen once. Individuals who donated were healthy Caucasians from Russia aged roughly 6 to 90. The sample is drawn from a study of blood T cells in healthy people across ages. Study overall: The capture of about one barcoded beta molecule per two T cells was achieved by template switching. General observations from the study: Long-lived donors exceeded aged donors in naive CD4+ cells and diversity.

The V end was cut by 0 bases, the J end by 12 bases, with 9 bases between. The CDR3 is made up of 12 amino acids. Per germline, CDR1 LGHNA and CDR2 YNFKEQ. What was sequenced was blood. The receptor was isolated from a man aged 18-30 years in good health. V usage is TRBV4-2 and J usage is TRBJ2-1; D is unclear. In DNA form, the CDR3 reads TGTGCCAGCAGCCAAGATTCGGGCTGGCAGTTCTTC. Protein product: CASSQDSGWQFF.